This entry lists 30 T cell receptor beta chains sequenced from one sample in a study of blood T cell repertoires in COVID-19. TCRdb's table, derived via immunoSEQ multiplex PCR, lists solely in-frame clones and lacks some. The sample has about 180,000 clones; roughly 88% are singletons. Sequenced input: PBMCs or T cells enriched from blood (not recorded which). The origin of the receptors is a man between 45 and 60 years old who had recovered from COVID-19.

The rearrangement uses TRBV20-1 and TRBJ1-6, with D perhaps TRBD1 (5 bases). Trimming took off 3 bases at V and 8 bases at J, with 14 bases between the two ends. The germline V gene encodes CDR1 DFQATT and CDR2 SNEGSKA (reference sequence). The CDR3 runs to 14 residues. The CDR3 DNA reads TGCAGTGCTAGTGGGGCTTTTGTGGATTCACCCCTCCACTTT. Translation gives CSASGAFVDSPLHF.

The genes are TRBV28 and TRBJ1-5; no firm D call. Germline V gene data show CDR1 as MDHEN and CDR2 as SYDVKM. The CDR3 is 12 residues long. V was trimmed by 6 bases and J by 9 bases, leaving 12 bases between them. CDR3: CASSLPVSPQHF. DNA for the CDR3: TGTGCCAGCAGCTTACCAGTCTCGCCCCAGCATTTT.

The chain uses TRBV7-9 and TRBJ1-1; a weak D match, TRBD1 (5 bases). V gave up 9 bases and J gave up 0 bases, with 17 bases separating them. The CDR3 extends over 15 amino acids. Germline V gene lookup returns CDR1 SEHNR and CDR2 FQNEAQ (reference sequence). The CDR3 DNA reads as TGTGCCAGTGAATTAGGGGAGGGGATGAACACTGAAGCTTTCTTT. This sequence encodes CASELGEGMNTEAFF. Full variable domain (outside the CDR3, taken from reference TRBV7-9 and TRBJ1-1): DTGVSQNPRHKITKRGQNVTFRCDPISEHNRLYWYRQTLGQGPEFLTYFQNEAQLEKSRLLSDRFSAERPKGSFSTLEIQRTEQGDSAMYLCASELGEGMNTEAFFGQGTRLTVV.

This clone showed up just a few times. The genes are TRBV27 and TRBJ1-1, with 10 bases that match TRBD1. V lost 5 bases and J lost 3; bases outside the gene matches: 3. This CDR3 contains 14 residues. Germline values: CDR1 MNHEY, CDR2 SMNVEV (reference sequence). CDR3 nucleotides: TGTGCCAGCAGTGGGACAGGGGAACACACTGAAGCTTTCTTT. Translated, it gives CASSGTGEHTEAFF.

The chain couples TRBV18 to TRBJ2-6; 10 nucleotides match TRBD1. This CDR3 has 17 amino acids. CDR1 is KGHSH, CDR2 LQKENI, per germline. Unmatched junction bases numbered 6, after V lost 6 bases and J lost 1 base. For the CDR3, the DNA is TGTGCCAGCTCTTCCGGGACAGGGGTTTCTGGGGCCAACGTCCTGACTTTC. It codes for CASSSGTGVSGANVLTF.

The V and J genes are TRBV5-4 and TRBJ2-3, with a possible D match to TRBD1 (6 bases). The CDR3 contains 16 residues. Germline lookup yields CDR1 SGHNT and CDR2 YYREEE (reference sequence). V dropped 0 bases and J dropped 2 bases, with 13 bases sitting between them. The CDR3 protein is CASSLALGAVTDTQYF. Written as DNA, the CDR3 is TGTGCCAGCAGCTTGGCTTTGGGGGCAGTCACAGATACGCAGTATTTT.

As DNA, the CDR3 is TGTGCCACCAGTGATCGAGGACAGGGGAACACTGAAGCTTTCTTT. Its protein is CATSDRGQGNTEAFF. The gene calls are TRBV24-1 and TRBJ1-1; 8 bases agree with TRBD1. This CDR3 has 15 amino acids. Germline-derived CDR1 and CDR2 are KGHDR and SFDVKD. V shed 3 bases and J 1 base; nucleotides not matched to a gene: 3.

The V gene is TRBV7-2, the J gene TRBJ2-3; tentative D call: TRBD1 (5 bases). CDR1 is SGHTA, CDR2 FQGNSA, per germline. Trimming pared 5 bases from V and 5 bases from J, leaving 11 bases between. The CDR3 covers 13 residues. CDR3 in amino acids: CASSGTQGDTQYF. CDR3 nucleotides: TGTGCCAGCAGCGGAACGCAGGGAGATACGCAGTATTTT.

The chain has TRBV6-5 and TRBJ1-4; 9 nucleotides line up with TRBD1. Per germline, CDR1 MNHEY and CDR2 SVGAGI. The CDR3 is 14 residues long. The J segment lost 8 bases and the V segment lost 7 bases, leaving 8 bases of the junction unmatched. This CDR3 reads CASTSRTGDEKLFF. CDR3 DNA: TGTGCCAGCACGTCCCGGACAGGGGACGAAAAACTGTTTTTT.

The genes are TRBV5-4 and TRBJ2-2; 10 nucleotides line up with TRBD1. The germline V gene has CDR1 SGHNT and CDR2 YYREEE (reference sequence). Unmatched junction bases numbered 7, after V lost 1 base and J lost 4 bases. This CDR3 has 17 residues. In DNA form, the CDR3 reads TGTGCCAGCAGCTTGCCCCCCGGGACAGGGGTCACCGGGGAGCTGTTTTTT. Protein: CASSLPPGTGVTGELFF.

Only one count was recorded for this clone. The chain is built from TRBV30 and TRBJ2-5, with a tentative D call TRBD1 (6 bases). Germline V lookup: CDR1 GTSNPN, CDR2 SVGIG (reference sequence). The CDR3 covers 15 residues. With 0 bases removed from V and 2 bases from J, the gap between germline ends came to 13 bases. The CDR3 loop reads CAWSVWTEIQETQYF. The CDR3 DNA reads TGTGCCTGGAGTGTATGGACAGAGATACAAGAGACCCAGTACTTC.

Only a few counts were recorded for this clone. The chain couples TRBV4-1 to TRBJ1-2; TRBD1 aligns across 8 bases. J gave up 4 bases and V 3 bases, and 1 base lay outside the gene matches. Germline lookup yields CDR1 MGHRA and CDR2 YSYEKL. This CDR3 is 13 amino acids long. Here the CDR3 reads CASSQQGAYGYTF. As DNA, the CDR3 is TGCGCCAGCAGCCAGCAGGGGGCCTATGGCTACACCTTC.

In DNA form, the CDR3 reads TGTGCCATCAGCGGACAGGACTATGGCTACACCTTC. As protein: CAISGQDYGYTF. The V call is TRBV10-3, the J call TRBJ1-2; 7 nucleotides align to TRBD1. After removal of 6 bases from V and 3 bases from J, the junction contained 1 base not matched to a gene. This CDR3 has 12 amino acids. Per the germline V gene, CDR1 is ENHRY and CDR2 is SYGVKD.

The chain carries TRBV5-4 and TRBJ2-3; D may be TRBD1 (5 bases). The germline V gene encodes CDR1 SGHNT and CDR2 YYREEE (reference sequence). This CDR3 comprises 17 residues. V lost 1 base and J lost 2, with 17 bases in between. The CDR3 DNA follows: TGTGCCAGCAGCTTGTATATAGGGGCAGGTTCCACAGATACGCAGTATTTT. It specifies CASSLYIGAGSTDTQYF.

The chain is built from TRBV19 and TRBJ1-2, with 8 positions matching TRBD1. Germline values: CDR1 LNHDA, CDR2 SQIVND (reference sequence). This CDR3 spans 15 amino acids. V shed 1 base, J shed 3 bases, and the junction held 4 bases outside the gene matches. The CDR3 bases are TGTGCCAGTAGTATAGGGACAGGGTCGTACTATGGCTACACCTTC. Amino acids: CASSIGTGSYYGYTF.

This clone was detected once. This chain's CDR3 is CASRRTQGSGNTIYF. The CDR3 bases are TGTGCCAGCAGACGGACACAGGGCTCTGGAAACACCATATATTTT. V gene TRBV7-8 combines with J gene TRBJ1-3; D possibly corresponds to TRBD1 (6 bases). This CDR3 has 15 amino acids. Per germline, CDR1 SGHVS and CDR2 FQNEAQ. Between the trimmed V and J ends, which lost 6 bases and 0 bases, there was a span of 12 bases.

The genes are TRBV5-1 and TRBJ2-2; 13 bases map to TRBD2. Germline V gives CDR1 SGHRS, CDR2 YFSETQ. After removal of 2 bases from V and 4 bases from J, the junction contained 5 bases not matched to a gene. The length of the CDR3 is 17 residues. The CDR3 DNA is TGCGCCAGCAGCTTCGGACTAGCGGGGGACCGCACCGGGGAGCTGTTTTTT. Residues: CASSFGLAGDRTGELFF.

The chain carries TRBV5-1 and TRBJ1-1; possible D gene TRBD1, 5 bases. The CDR3 spans 15 residues. The germline CDR1 and CDR2 sequences are SGHRS and YFSETQ. The V gene lost 2 bases and the J gene lost 4 bases, with 15 bases spanning the gap. The CDR3 reads CASSFVGGAGTEAFF. Written as DNA, the CDR3 is TGCGCCAGCAGCTTCGTCGGGGGAGCCGGCACTGAAGCTTTCTTT.

The chain links TRBV7-9 to TRBJ1-6; D uncertain. CDR3 length: 14 amino acids. Looked up from germline, CDR1 is SEHNR and CDR2 is FQNEAQ (reference sequence). Trimming shortened V by 3 bases and J by 7 bases, and 10 bases separated the two germline ends. For the CDR3, the DNA is TGTGCCAGCAGCTTTGCCAGCGGGAATTCACCCCTCCACTTT. Its translation is CASSFASGNSPLHF.

The chain employs TRBV11-1 and TRBJ2-5, with a possible D match to TRBD2 (5 bases). The germline CDR1 and CDR2 sequences are SGHAT and FQDESV (reference sequence). The CDR3 contains 16 residues. V dropped 5 bases and J dropped 6 bases, with 22 bases sitting between them. The CDR3 reads CASSPRSRELKKTQYF. CDR3 nucleotide sequence: TGTGCCAGCAGCCCTAGATCTCGGGAATTAAAGAAGACCCAGTACTTC. Full variable domain (missing parts from reference TRBV11-1 and TRBJ2-5): EAEVAQSPRYKITEKSQAVAFWCDPISGHATLYWYRQILGQGPELLVQFQDESVVDDSQLPKDRFSAERLKGVDSTLKIQPAELGDSAMYLCASSPRSRELKKTQYFGPGTRLLVL.

This clone was recorded a few times. The rearrangement links TRBV29-1 to TRBJ2-1; unclear D gene. Germline V gene sequence: CDR1 SQVTM, CDR2 ANQGSEA. There are 13 residues in the CDR3. V was pared by 1 base and J by 5 bases, with 9 bases between. CDR3 bases: TGCAGCGTTGAAGCCCCACAAAACAATGAGCAGTTCTTC. It encodes CSVEAPQNNEQFF.

This chain joins TRBV5-5 and TRBJ1-2, with 9 bases identical to TRBD1. In germline, CDR1 is SGHKS, CDR2 YYEKEE (reference sequence). The CDR3 is 15 residues long. The junction had 14 bases not matched to a gene; V was cut back by 4 bases and J by 10 bases. The chain's CDR3 is CASSLDRGGQGVYTF. CDR3 DNA sequence: TGTGCCAGCAGCCTGGACAGGGGCGGGCAAGGGGTCTACACCTTC. Full variable domain (remainder filled in from reference TRBV5-5 and TRBJ1-2): DAGVTQSPTHLIKTRGQQVTLRCSPISGHKSVSWYQQVLGQGPQFIFQYYEKEERGRGNFPDRFSARQFPNYSSELNVNALLLGDSALYLCASSLDRGGQGVYTFGSGTRLTVV.

This chain uses TRBV7-6 with TRBJ2-1, with D possibly TRBD1 on 5 matching bases. The CDR3 consists of 17 residues. In germline, CDR1 is SGHVS, CDR2 FNYEAQ. V was pared by 5 bases and J by 5 bases, with 22 bases between. CDR3 region: CASSPGQGAVTHNEQFF. CDR3 coding DNA: TGTGCCAGCAGCCCGGGCCAAGGGGCAGTGACCCACAATGAGCAGTTCTTC.

The chain recombines TRBV15 with TRBJ2-5, with 14 positions matching TRBD2. The V gene's germline CDR1 is LNHNV and CDR2 YYDKDF (reference sequence). The CDR3 loop spans 16 amino acids. The junction had 3 bases not matched to a gene; V was cut back by 3 bases and J by 3 bases. The DNA of the CDR3 is TGTGCCACCAGCAGCGGGACTAGCGGGGGAGAAGAGACCCAGTACTTC. It specifies CATSSGTSGGEETQYF.

The chain links TRBV19 to TRBJ1-3; 7 bases agree with TRBD1. J was trimmed by 4 bases and V by 5 bases; bases with no gene match: 5. The germline CDR1 and CDR2 sequences are LNHDA and SQIVND (reference sequence). This CDR3 has 14 residues. The CDR3 coding sequence is TGTGCCAGTAGTGTCACAGGGGCCGGAAACACCATATATTTT. Translation: CASSVTGAGNTIYF.

The V and J genes are TRBV6-5 and TRBJ1-1; D possibly corresponds to TRBD1 (5 bases). Germline V gives CDR1 MNHEY, CDR2 SVGAGI. The CDR3 has 13 residues. V lost 4 bases to trimming and J lost 6 bases, with 12 bases between them. The CDR3 DNA reads as TGTGCCAGCAGTTCACCCGGGACTTCTGAAGCTTTCTTT. It yields the protein CASSSPGTSEAFF.

The genes are TRBV5-1 and TRBJ1-1; the D gene is possibly TRBD1 (6 bases). The V gene's germline CDR1 is SGHRS and CDR2 YFSETQ. This CDR3 is built from 13 residues. Trimming shortened V by 1 base and J by 8 bases, and 12 bases separated the two germline ends. CDR3 loop: CASSLTGQWEAFF. The CDR3 DNA sequence: TGCGCCAGCAGCTTGACAGGACAGTGGGAAGCTTTCTTT.

The chain employs TRBV25-1 and TRBJ1-2; D gene unclear. Germline values: CDR1 MGHDK, CDR2 SYGVNS. Trimming took 7 bases from V and 0 from J, leaving 9 bases between them. The CDR3 consists of 13 residues. For the CDR3, the DNA is TGTGCCAGCACCGACACAGCTAACTATGGCTACACCTTC. Its protein is CASTDTANYGYTF.

V usage is TRBV6-1 and J usage is TRBJ1-5, with 8 positions matching TRBD1. This CDR3 is built from 15 residues. CDR1 and CDR2 from the germline V gene are MNHNS and SASEGT. Germline trimming cut 3 bases from V and 5 bases from J; bases unmatched to any gene: 6. CDR3: CASSEFAGGDQPQHF. CDR3 nucleotides: TGTGCCAGCAGTGAGTTCGCAGGGGGCGATCAGCCCCAGCATTTT.

The genes are TRBV16 and TRBJ1-5, with D uncertain. V gave up 2 bases and J gave up 4 bases, with 6 bases separating them. Germline V gene sequence: CDR1 KGHSY, CDR2 FQNENV. The CDR3 runs 13 residues. The CDR3 reads CASSQNKNQPQHF. The CDR3 DNA reads as TGTGCCAGCAGCCAAAACAAGAATCAGCCCCAGCATTTT.